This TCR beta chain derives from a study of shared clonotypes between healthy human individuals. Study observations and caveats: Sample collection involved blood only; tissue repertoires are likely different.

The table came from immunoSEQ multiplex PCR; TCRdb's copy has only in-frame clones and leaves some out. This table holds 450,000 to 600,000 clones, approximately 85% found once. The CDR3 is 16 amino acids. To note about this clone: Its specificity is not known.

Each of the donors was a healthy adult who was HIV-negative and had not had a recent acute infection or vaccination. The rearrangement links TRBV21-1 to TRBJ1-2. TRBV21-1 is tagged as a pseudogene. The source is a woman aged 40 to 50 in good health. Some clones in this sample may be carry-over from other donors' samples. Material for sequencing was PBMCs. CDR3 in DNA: TGTGCCAGCAGAGGGTCGATATACAGAAAGACCTATGGCTACACCTTC. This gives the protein CASRGSIYRKTYGYTF.